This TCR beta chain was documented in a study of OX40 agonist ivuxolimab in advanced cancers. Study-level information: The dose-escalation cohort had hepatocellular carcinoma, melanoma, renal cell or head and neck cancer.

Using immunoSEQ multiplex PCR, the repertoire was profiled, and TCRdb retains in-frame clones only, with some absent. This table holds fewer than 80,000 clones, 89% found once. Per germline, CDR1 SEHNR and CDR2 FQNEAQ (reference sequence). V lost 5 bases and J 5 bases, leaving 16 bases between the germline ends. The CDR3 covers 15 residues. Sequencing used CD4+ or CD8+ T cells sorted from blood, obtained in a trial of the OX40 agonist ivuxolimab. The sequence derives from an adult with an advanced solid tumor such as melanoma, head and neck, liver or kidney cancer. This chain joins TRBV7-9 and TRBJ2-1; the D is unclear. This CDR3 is CASSPPGTPDNEQFF. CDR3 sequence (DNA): TGTGCCAGCAGCCCACCCGGTACTCCAGACAATGAGCAGTTCTTC.